This T cell receptor beta chain was identified in a study of cytomegalovirus exposure and HLA in healthy donors. In regard to this clone: Its cognate antigen is unknown.

The study, taken as a whole, reports: Later analysis showed most CMV-associated TCR beta chains appearing HLA-restricted. A later analysis showed HLA-associated TCR beta chains outstripping equally common others in clonal expansion.

Germline V CDR1 and CDR2: SGHTA, FQGTGA. The CDR3 length is 14 residues. J lost 6 bases, V lost 2 bases, and 3 bases had no gene match. The PCR contained 60 Vbeta and 13 Jbeta primers. Sequencing used immunoSEQ multiplex PCR; TCRdb keeps in-frame clones, though not all of them. The sample includes 150,000 to 200,000 clones, roughly four fifths of them seen just once. The clonotype was recovered from a woman aged 45-65 years in good health and CMV-seropositive. Sequencing was done on a sample of PBMCs. This chain links TRBV7-3 with TRBJ2-7; 11 nucleotides align to TRBD1. CDR3 amino acids: CASSLGQGAGEQYF. For the CDR3, the DNA is TGTGCCAGCAGCTTAGGACAGGGGGCAGGCGAGCAGTACTTC.